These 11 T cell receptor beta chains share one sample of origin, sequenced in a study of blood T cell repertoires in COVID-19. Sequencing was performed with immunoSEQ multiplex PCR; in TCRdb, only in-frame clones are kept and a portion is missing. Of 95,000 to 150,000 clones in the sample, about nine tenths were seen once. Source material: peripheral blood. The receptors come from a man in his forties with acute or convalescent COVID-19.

This CDR3 reads CASSFRDLAEAFF. The CDR3 region has the DNA TGTGCCAGCAGCTTCCGGGATTTGGCTGAAGCTTTCTTT. The rearrangement uses TRBV7-9 and TRBJ1-1; D not resolved. Germline V gene sequence: CDR1 SEHNR, CDR2 FQNEAQ (reference sequence). The CDR3 has 13 residues. V shed 3 bases and J shed 6 bases, with 11 bases lying between them.

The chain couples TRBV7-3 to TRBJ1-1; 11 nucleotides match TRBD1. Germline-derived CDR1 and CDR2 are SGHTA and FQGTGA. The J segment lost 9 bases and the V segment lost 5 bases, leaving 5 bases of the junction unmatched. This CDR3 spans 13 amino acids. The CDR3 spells CASSPDRGLQAFF. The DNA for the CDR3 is TGTGCCAGCAGCCCGGACAGGGGGCTTCAAGCTTTCTTT. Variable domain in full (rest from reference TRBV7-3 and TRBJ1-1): GAGVSQTPSNKVTEKGKYVELRCDPISGHTALYWYRQSLGQGPEFLIYFQGTGAADDSGLPNDRFFAVRPEGSVSTLKIQRTERGDSAVYLCASSPDRGLQAFFGQGTRLTVV.

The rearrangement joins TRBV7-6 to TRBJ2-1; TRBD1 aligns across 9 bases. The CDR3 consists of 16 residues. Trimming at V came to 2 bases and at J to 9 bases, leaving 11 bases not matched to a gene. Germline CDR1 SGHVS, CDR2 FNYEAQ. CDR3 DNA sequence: TGTGCCAGCAGCTTATCACAGGGGGCGCGGGTGGGTGAGCAGTTCTTC. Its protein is CASSLSQGARVGEQFF.

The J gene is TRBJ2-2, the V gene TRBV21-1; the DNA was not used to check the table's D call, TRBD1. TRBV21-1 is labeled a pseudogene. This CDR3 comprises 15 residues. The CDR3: CASSKEDSHTGELFF. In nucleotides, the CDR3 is TGTGCCAGCAGCAAAGAGGACAGCCACACCGGGGAGCTGTTTTTT.

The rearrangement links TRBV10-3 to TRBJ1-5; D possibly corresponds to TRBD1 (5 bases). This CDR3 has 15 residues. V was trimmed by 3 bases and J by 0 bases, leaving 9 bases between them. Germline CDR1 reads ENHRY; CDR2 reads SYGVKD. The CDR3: CAISEQAPSNQPQHF. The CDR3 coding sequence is TGTGCCATCAGTGAACAGGCCCCTAGCAATCAGCCCCAGCATTTT.

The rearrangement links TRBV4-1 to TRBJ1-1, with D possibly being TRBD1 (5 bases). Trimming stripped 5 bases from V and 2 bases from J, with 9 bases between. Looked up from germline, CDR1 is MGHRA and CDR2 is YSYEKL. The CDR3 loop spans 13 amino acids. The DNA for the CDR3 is TGCGCCAGCAGCTTCAGGGCCAACACTGAAGCTTTCTTT. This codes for CASSFRANTEAFF.

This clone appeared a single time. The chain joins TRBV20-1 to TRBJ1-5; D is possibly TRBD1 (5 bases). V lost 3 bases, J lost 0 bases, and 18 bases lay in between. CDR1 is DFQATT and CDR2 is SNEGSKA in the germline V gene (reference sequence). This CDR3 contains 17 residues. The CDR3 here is CSASGSFGGSSNQPQHF. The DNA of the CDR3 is TGCAGTGCTAGTGGATCATTCGGGGGGTCTAGCAATCAGCCCCAGCATTTT.

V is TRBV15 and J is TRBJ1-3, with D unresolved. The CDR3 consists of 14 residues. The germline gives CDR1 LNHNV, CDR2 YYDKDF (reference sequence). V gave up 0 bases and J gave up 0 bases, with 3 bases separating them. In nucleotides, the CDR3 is TGTGCCACCAGCAGAGACCTCTCTGGAAACACCATATATTTT. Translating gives CATSRDLSGNTIYF.

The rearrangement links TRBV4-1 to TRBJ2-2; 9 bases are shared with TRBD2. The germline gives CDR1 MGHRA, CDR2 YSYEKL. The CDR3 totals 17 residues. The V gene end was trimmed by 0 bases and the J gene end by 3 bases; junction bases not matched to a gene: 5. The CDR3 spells CASSQDQGLADTGELFF. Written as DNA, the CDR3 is TGCGCCAGCAGCCAAGATCAGGGACTAGCAGACACCGGGGAGCTGTTTTTT.

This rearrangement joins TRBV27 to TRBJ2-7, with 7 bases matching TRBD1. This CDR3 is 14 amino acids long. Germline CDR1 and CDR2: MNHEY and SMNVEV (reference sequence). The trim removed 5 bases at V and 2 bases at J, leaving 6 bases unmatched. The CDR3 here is CASSLQQGPYEQYF. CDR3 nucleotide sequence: TGTGCCAGCAGTCTTCAACAGGGGCCCTACGAGCAGTACTTC.

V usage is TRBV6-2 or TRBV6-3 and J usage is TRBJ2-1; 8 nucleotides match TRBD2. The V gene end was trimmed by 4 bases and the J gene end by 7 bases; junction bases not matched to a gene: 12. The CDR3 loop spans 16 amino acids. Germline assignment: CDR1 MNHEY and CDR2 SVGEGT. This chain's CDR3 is CASSSVSGGEGNEQFF. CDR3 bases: TGTGCCAGCAGTTCCGTAAGCGGGGGCGAGGGTAATGAGCAGTTCTTC.